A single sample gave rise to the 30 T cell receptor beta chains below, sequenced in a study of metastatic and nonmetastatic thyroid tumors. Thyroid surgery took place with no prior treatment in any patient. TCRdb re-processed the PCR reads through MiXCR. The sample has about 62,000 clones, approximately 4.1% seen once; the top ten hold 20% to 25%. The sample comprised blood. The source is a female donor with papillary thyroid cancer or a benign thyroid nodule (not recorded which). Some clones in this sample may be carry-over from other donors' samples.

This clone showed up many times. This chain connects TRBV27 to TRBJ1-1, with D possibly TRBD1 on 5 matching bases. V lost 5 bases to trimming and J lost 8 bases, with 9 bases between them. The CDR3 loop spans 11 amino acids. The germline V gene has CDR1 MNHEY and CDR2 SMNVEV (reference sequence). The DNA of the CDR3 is TGTGCCAGCAGTACCGACAGAGAAGCTTTCTTT. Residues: CASSTDREAFF.

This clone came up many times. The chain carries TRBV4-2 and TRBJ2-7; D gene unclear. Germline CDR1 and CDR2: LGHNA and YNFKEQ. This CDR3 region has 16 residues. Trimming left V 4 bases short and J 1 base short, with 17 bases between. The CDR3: CASSLQSTEISYEQYF. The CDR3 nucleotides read TGTGCCAGCAGCCTCCAGTCGACGGAGATATCCTACGAGCAGTACTTC.

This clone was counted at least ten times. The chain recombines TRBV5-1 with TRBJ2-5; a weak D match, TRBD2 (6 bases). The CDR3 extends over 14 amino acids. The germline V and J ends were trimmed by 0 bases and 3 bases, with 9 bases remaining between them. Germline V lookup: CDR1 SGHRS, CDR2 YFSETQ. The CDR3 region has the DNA TGCGCCAGCAGCTTGGCCGGAGGGAAAGAGACCCAGTACTTC. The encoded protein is CASSLAGGKETQYF.

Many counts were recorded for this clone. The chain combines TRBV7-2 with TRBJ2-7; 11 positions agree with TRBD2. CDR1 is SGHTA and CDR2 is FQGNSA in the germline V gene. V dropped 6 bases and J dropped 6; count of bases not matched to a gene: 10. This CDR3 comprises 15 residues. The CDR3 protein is CASSYSGTSGLEQYF. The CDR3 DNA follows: TGTGCCAGCAGTTATTCCGGGACTAGCGGTCTCGAGCAGTACTTC.

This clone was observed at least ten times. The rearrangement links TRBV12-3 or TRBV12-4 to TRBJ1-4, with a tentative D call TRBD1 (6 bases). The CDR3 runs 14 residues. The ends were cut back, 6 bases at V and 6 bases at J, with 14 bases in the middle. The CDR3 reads CASRSGARDEKLFF. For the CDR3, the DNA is TGTGCCAGCAGATCAGGGGCACGTGATGAAAAACTGTTTTTT.

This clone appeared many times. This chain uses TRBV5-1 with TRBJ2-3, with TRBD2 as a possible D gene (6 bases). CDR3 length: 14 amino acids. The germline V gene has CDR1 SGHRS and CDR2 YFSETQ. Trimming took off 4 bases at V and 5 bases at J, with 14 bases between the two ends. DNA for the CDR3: TGCGCCAGCAGCCCGAGGGAGGCCCAAGATACGCAGTATTTT. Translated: CASSPREAQDTQYF.

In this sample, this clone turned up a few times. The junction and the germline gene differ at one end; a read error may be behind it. CDR3 amino acids: CASILAGVGTDTQYF. DNA of the CDR3: TGTGCCAGCATTTTAGCGGGAGTGGGTACAGATACACAGTATTTT. The J gene is TRBJ2-3, the V gene TRBV28; 9 bases align to TRBD2. Germline lookup yields CDR1 MDHEN and CDR2 SYDVKM. The CDR3 sequence is 15 residues long.

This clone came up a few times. The CDR3 DNA is TGCGCCAGCAGCATAGGAGACTATGGCTACACCTTC. It specifies CASSIGDYGYTF. The V call is TRBV5-1, the J call TRBJ1-2; D call uncertain. The V end lost 4 bases, the J end lost 3 bases, and 7 bases lay between the germline ends. The CDR3 is made up of 12 amino acids. Germline V gene sequence: CDR1 SGHRS, CDR2 YFSETQ.

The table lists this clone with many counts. CDR3 in amino acids: CSASTGVWTEAFF. In DNA form, the CDR3 reads TGCAGTGCTAGCACAGGGGTGTGGACTGAAGCTTTCTTT. This sequence joins TRBV20-1 and TRBJ1-1; 7 bases match TRBD1. The CDR3 extends over 13 amino acids. CDR1 and CDR2 from the germline V gene are DFQATT and SNEGSKA (reference sequence). With 3 bases clipped from V and 5 bases from J, the junction kept 6 bases outside the gene matches.

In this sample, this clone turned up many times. In DNA form, the CDR3 reads TGCGCCAGCAGCCAAAGATCGGGACAGGGCCAAAACATTCAGTACTTC. This sequence encodes CASSQRSGQGQNIQYF. This rearrangement joins TRBV5-1 to TRBJ2-4; TRBD1 agrees at 9 bases. The V gene's germline CDR1 is SGHRS and CDR2 YFSETQ. Trimming at V came to 4 bases and at J to 5 bases, leaving 10 bases not matched to a gene. CDR3 size: 16 residues.

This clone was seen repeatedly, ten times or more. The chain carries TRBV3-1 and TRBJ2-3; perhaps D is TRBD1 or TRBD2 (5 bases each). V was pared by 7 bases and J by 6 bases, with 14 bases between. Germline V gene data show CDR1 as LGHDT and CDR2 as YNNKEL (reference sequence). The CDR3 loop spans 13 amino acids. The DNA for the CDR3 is TGTGCCAGCACCAAAAGGTGGGGGGATACGCAGTATTTT. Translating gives CASTKRWGDTQYF.

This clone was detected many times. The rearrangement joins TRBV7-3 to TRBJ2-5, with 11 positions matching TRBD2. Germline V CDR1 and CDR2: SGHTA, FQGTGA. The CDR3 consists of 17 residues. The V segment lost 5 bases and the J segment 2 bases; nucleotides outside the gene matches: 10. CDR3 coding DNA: TGTGCCAGCAGCCCAACGGGGACTAGCGGAGGGCAAGAGACCCAGTACTTC. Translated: CASSPTGTSGGQETQYF.

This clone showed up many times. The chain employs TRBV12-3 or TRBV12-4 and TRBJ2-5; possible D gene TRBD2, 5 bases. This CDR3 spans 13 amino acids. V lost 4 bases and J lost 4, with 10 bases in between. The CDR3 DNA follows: TGTGCCAGCAGTTCCGGGATAGGAGAGACCCAGTACTTC. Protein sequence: CASSSGIGETQYF.

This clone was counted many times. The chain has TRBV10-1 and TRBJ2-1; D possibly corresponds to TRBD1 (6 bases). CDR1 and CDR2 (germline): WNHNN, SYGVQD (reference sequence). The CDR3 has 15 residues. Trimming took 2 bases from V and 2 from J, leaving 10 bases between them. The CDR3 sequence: CASSEGRGTYNEQFF. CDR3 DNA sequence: TGCGCCAGCAGTGAGGGCAGGGGTACCTACAATGAGCAGTTCTTC.

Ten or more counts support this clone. CDR3 in DNA: TGTGCCTGGTCGGGCCCCCCGAGGGAGACCCAGTACTTC. It yields the protein CAWSGPPRETQYF. This chain joins TRBV30 and TRBJ2-5; D unresolved. Between the trimmed V and J ends, which lost 5 bases and 5 bases, there was a span of 15 bases. The CDR3 contains 13 residues. Germline V lookup: CDR1 GTSNPN, CDR2 SVGIG (reference sequence).

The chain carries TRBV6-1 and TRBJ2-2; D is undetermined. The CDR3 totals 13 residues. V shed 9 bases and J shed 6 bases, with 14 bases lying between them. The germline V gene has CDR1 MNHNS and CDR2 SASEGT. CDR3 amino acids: CARAILAPGELFF. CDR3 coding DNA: TGTGCCAGAGCCATACTCGCACCCGGGGAGCTGTTTTTT.

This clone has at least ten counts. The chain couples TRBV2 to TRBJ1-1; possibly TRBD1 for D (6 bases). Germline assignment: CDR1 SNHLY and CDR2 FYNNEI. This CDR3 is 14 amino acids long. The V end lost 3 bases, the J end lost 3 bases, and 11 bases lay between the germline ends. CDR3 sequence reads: CASSDRGRYTEAFF. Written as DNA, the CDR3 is TGTGCCAGCAGTGACAGGGGAAGGTACACTGAAGCTTTCTTT.

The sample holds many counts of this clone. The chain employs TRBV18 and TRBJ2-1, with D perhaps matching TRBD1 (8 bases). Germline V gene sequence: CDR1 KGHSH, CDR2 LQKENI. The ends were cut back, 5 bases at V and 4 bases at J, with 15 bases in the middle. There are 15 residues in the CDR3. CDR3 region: CASSTAGQVYNEQFF. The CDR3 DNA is TGTGCCAGCTCAACAGCGGGACAGGTTTACAATGAGCAGTTCTTC. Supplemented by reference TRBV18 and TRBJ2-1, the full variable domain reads NAGVMQNPRHLVRRRGQEARLRCSPMKGHSHVYWYRQLPEEGLKFMVYLQKENIIDESGMPKERFSAEFPKEGPSILRIQQVVRGDSAAYFCASSTAGQVYNEQFFGPGTRLTVL.

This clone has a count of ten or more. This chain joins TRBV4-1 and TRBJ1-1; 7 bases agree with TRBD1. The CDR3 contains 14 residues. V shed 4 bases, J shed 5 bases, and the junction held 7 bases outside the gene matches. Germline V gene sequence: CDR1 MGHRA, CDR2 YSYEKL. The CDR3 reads CASSPDRTRTEAFF. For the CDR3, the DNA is TGCGCCAGCAGCCCGGACAGGACTAGGACTGAAGCTTTCTTT.

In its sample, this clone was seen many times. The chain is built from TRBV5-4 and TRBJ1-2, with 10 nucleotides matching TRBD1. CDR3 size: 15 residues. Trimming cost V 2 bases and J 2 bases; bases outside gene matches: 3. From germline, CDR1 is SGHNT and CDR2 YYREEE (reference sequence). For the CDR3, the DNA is TGTGCCAGCAGCTTTCCGGGACAGGGGAACTATGGCTACACCTTC. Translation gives CASSFPGQGNYGYTF.

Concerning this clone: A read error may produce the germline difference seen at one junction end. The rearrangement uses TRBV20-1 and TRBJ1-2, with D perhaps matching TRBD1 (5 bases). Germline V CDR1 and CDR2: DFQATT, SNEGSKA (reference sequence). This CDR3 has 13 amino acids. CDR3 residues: CGAIPGPTYGYTF. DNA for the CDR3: TGCGGTGCTATCCCAGGGCCTACCTATGGCTACACCTTC.

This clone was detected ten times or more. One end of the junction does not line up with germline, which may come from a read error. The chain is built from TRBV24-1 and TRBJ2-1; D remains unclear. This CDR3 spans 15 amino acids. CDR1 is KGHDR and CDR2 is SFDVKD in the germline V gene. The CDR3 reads CATSAAPPRLHERFF. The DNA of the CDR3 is TGTGCCACCAGTGCCGCCCCCCCTAGACTCCATGAGCGGTTCTTC.

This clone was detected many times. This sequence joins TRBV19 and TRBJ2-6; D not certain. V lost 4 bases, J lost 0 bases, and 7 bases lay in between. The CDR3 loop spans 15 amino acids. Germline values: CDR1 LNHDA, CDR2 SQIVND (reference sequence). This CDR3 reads CASSSADSGANVLTF. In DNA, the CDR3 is TGTGCCAGTAGTAGTGCGGACTCTGGGGCCAACGTCCTGACTTTC.

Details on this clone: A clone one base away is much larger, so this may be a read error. CDR3 DNA: TGTGCCACCAGCTGGGCAGGGGGGTACCAAGAGACCCAGTACTTC. Protein sequence: CATSWAGGYQETQYF. This sequence joins TRBV24-1 and TRBJ2-5; D perhaps matches TRBD1 (7 bases). The CDR3 length is 15 residues. Germline CDR1 KGHDR, CDR2 SFDVKD. Trimming left V 7 bases short and J 0 bases short, with 14 bases between.

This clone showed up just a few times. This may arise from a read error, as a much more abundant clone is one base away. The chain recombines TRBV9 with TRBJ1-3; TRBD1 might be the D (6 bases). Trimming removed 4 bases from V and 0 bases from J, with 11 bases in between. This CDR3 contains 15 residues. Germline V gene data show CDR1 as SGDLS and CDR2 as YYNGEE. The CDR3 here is CASSKQGNSGNTIYF. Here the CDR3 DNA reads TGTGCCAGCAGCAAACAGGGTAACTCTGGAAACACCATATATTTT. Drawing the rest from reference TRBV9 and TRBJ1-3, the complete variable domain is DSGVTQTPKHLITATGQRVTLRCSPRSGDLSVYWYQQSLDQGLQFLIQYYNGEERAKGNILERFSAQQFPDLHSELNLSSLELGDSALYFCASSKQGNSGNTIYFGEGSWLTVV.

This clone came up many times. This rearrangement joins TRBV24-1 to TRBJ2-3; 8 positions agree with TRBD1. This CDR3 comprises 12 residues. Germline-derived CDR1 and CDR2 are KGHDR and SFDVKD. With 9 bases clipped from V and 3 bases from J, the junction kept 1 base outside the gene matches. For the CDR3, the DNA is TGTGCCACCGGACAGGGAACAGATACGCAGTATTTT. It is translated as CATGQGTDTQYF.

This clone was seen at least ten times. The CDR3 here is CASSRGWGEDQPQHF. The CDR3 region has the DNA TGTGCCAGCAGCCGGGGCTGGGGGGAGGATCAGCCCCAGCATTTT. V usage is TRBV7-8 and J usage is TRBJ1-5, with D tentatively TRBD1 (5 bases). Germline CDR1 reads SGHVS; CDR2 reads FQNEAQ. Trimming removed 5 bases from V and 5 bases from J, with 16 bases in between. The CDR3 extends over 15 amino acids. Looking up the rest from reference TRBV7-8 and TRBJ1-5 gives the full variable domain: GAGVSQSPRYKVAKRGQDVALRCDPISGHVSLFWYQQALGQGPEFLTYFQNEAQLDKSGLPSDRFFAERPEGSVSTLKIQRTQQEDSAVYLCASSRGWGEDQPQHFGDGTRLSIL.

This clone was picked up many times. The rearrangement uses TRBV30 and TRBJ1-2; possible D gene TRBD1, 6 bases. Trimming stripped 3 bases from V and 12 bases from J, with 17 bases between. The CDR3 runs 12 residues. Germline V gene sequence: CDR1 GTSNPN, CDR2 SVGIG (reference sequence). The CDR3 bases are TGTGCCTGGAGGGCACAGGGACTGATTAACACCTTC. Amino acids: CAWRAQGLINTF.

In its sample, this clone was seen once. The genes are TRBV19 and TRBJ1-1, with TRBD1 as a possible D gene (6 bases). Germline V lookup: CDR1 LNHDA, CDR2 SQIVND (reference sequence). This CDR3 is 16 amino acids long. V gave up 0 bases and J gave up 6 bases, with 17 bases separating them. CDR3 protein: CASSIEWTQGQAEAFF. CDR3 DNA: TGTGCCAGTAGTATAGAATGGACCCAGGGGCAGGCTGAAGCTTTCTTT. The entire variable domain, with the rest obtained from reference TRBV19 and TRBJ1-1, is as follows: DGGITQSPKYLFRKEGQNVTLSCEQNLNHDAMYWYRQDPGQGLRLIYYSQIVNDFQKGDIAEGYSVSREKKESFPLTVTSAQKNPTAFYLCASSIEWTQGQAEAFFGQGTRLTVV.

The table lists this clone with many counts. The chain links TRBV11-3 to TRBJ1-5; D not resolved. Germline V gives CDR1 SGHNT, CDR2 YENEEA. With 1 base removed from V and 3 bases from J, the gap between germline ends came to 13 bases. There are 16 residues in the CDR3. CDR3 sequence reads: CASSLGRLITNQPQHF. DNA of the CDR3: TGTGCCAGCAGCTTAGGCAGGTTGATTACCAATCAGCCCCAGCATTTT.